The clone carrying this T cell receptor beta chain was counted only a few times. This sample was taken from a study of cytomegalovirus exposure and HLA in healthy donors. The PCR employed 60 Vbeta primers together with 13 Jbeta primers. Here immunoSEQ multiplex PCR was the method, and the copy in TCRdb shows in-frame clones only, minus some. The data show fewer than 200,000 clones, about an eighth seen once. The CDR3 is made up of 15 amino acids. The V gene's germline CDR1 is ENHRY and CDR2 SYGVKD. Trimming left V 4 bases short and J 1 base short, with 13 bases between. The source of this sequence is a man aged 45-60 years in good health and CMV-seropositive. Sequencing input: PBMCs. The genes are TRBV10-3 and TRBJ2-5; D might be TRBD1 (6 bases). The CDR3 DNA sequence: TGTGCCATCAGTGTAGGGGGACACTCCCAAGAGACCCAGTACTTC. Protein product: CAISVGGHSQETQYF.